This T cell receptor (beta chain) was retrieved from a study of blood T cell repertoires in COVID-19. Study-level background: Collection of acute and convalescent COVID-19 samples took place in the United States, Italy and Spain. The cDNA or gDNA used as material had been derived from T cells, B-cell-depleted T cells, or PBMCs.

In the authors' workflow: From reference gene primer amplification, estimates of nucleated cell counts were derived. Sequenced by immunoSEQ multiplex PCR; TCRdb stores in-frame clones only, minus some. The D gene and trimming were derived from the DNA, and the V and J assignments and clone size from that table. The table shows almost 200,000 clones, with approximately 87% occurring only once. This clone appeared once. Germline values: CDR1 LGHNA, CDR2 YSLEER. The CDR3 contains 14 residues. With 3 bases removed from V and 5 bases from J, the gap between germline ends came to 13 bases. The TCR sequence derives from a woman in her 70s with acute or convalescent COVID-19. Sequencing was carried out using peripheral blood. This chain uses TRBV4-3 with TRBJ2-5; TRBD2 is a possible D gene (6 bases). Here the CDR3 DNA reads TGCGCCAGCAGCCAGACCCTAGCGTTGGAGACCCAGTACTTC. Its protein product is CASSQTLALETQYF.